Sequencing of this TCR beta chain was carried out in a study of human T cells and chemical hapten exposure. Findings and limits, study-wide: Patch test score rose with PT1 expanded TCRs, significant at 8, 16, 32, not 4. Sensitization with DPC brought no change to TCRs above 1 in 1000 in frequency.

Unique molecular identifiers were attached to individual cDNA molecules during library preparation. TCRdb reprocessed the RACE reads via MiXCR and lists one record per CDR3 protein. The table lists fewer than 350,000 distinct CDR3 sequences, approximately 8% of them singletons, with 1.2% in the top ten. The CDR3 runs to 14 residues. Germline CDR1 and CDR2: SEHNR and FQNEAQ (reference sequence). Between the trimmed V and J ends, which lost 2 bases and 4 bases, there was a span of 11 bases. This clonotype appeared many times. Its antigen is not known. Time point of the sample: pre-sensitization, week 0. The treatment denotes: therapeutic diphenylcyclopropenone sensitization with weekly scalp DPC. Blood sampling preceded each patch test application.

The sequenced sample was whole blood, obtained in connection with sensitization to the hapten diphenylcyclopropenone (DPC). The clonotype originates from a man aged 18 to 35 with alopecia areata. Some clones in this sample may be carry-over from other donors' samples. The chain links TRBV7-9 to TRBJ1-1; a possible D gene is TRBD1 (5 bases). The CDR3 nucleotides read TGTGCCAGCAGCTTAAACGGGGACGCCACTGAAGCTTTCTTT. Amino acids: CASSLNGDATEAFF.